Sequencing of this T cell receptor (beta chain) was carried out in a study of control samples from healthy donors and cancer patients. The CDR3 covers 18 residues. With V trimmed by 3 bases and J by 2 bases, 15 bases remained unmatched. The germline CDR1 and CDR2 sequences are SGHRS and YFSETQ. The protocol was immunoSEQ multiplex PCR, while the TCRdb copy is restricted to in-frame clones and leaves out a portion. The sample includes 150,000 to 160,000 clones, 85% to 95% of them seen just once. The TCR originated in a man aged 35 to 55 in good health. The genes are TRBV5-1 and TRBJ1-1; 8 nucleotides match TRBD1. Source material: blood. The CDR3 region has the DNA TGCGCCAGCAGCTCGCCACGGACAGGGTTCCTGGTAAACACTGAAGCTTTCTTT. Protein: CASSSPRTGFLVNTEAFF. The whole variable domain, remainder taken from reference TRBV5-1 and TRBJ1-1, is KAGVTQTPRYLIKTRGQQVTLSCSPISGHRSVSWYQQTPGQGLQFLFEYFSETQRNKGNFPGRFSGRQFSNSRSEMNVSTLELGDSALYLCASSSPRTGFLVNTEAFFGQGTRLTVV.